These 8 T cell receptor beta chains share one sample of origin, sequenced in a study of identical twins. TCRdb itself ran the 5' RACE reads through MiXCR, one entry per CDR3 protein. The sample records 410,000 or so distinct CDR3 sequences, around 18% being singletons. Sequencing used naive T cells sorted from blood. These receptor sequences come from a man aged 50 to 60 in good health.

This clonotype has at least ten counts. J is TRBJ2-7 and V is TRBV12-3 or TRBV12-4, with a possible D match to TRBD1 (5 bases). The CDR3 has 14 amino acids. V was cut by 1 base and J by 3 bases, with 10 bases left in between. CDR3: CASSLDGHFYEQYF. DNA for the CDR3: TGTGCCAGCAGTTTAGACGGACATTTCTACGAGCAGTACTTC.

This clonotype was observed at least ten times. The CDR3 here is CASSLAGRVYEQYF. DNA for the CDR3: TGCGCCAGCAGCTTGGCCGGCAGGGTCTACGAGCAGTACTTC. This chain uses TRBV5-1 with TRBJ2-7, with D possibly matching TRBD1 (5 bases). V was trimmed by 0 bases and J by 3 bases, leaving 10 bases between them. This CDR3 is 14 amino acids long. Germline CDR1 reads SGHRS; CDR2 reads YFSETQ.

The chain recombines TRBV5-6 with TRBJ1-1; TRBD1 agrees at 7 bases. CDR1 and CDR2 (germline): SGHDT, YYEEEE. After removal of 4 bases from V and 2 bases from J, the junction contained 8 bases not matched to a gene. The CDR3 is made up of 15 amino acids. CDR3 coding DNA: TGTGCCAGCAGCGCTCCCGGGACAGCCAACACTGAAGCTTTCTTT. Translation gives CASSAPGTANTEAFF.

This clonotype was seen many times. This rearrangement joins TRBV4-1 to TRBJ2-7; a possible D gene is TRBD1 (6 bases). Germline V gene lookup returns CDR1 MGHRA and CDR2 YSYEKL. V gave up 1 base and J gave up 3 bases, with 19 bases separating them. The CDR3 contains 17 residues. The DNA of the CDR3 is TGCGCCAGCAGCCAAGTTCATACCCGGGACACTTTCTACGAGCAGTACTTC. Its translation: CASSQVHTRDTFYEQYF.

CDR3 residues: CASRRLAGEHEQYF. For the CDR3, the DNA is TGTGCCAGCAGACGACTAGCGGGAGAGCACGAGCAGTACTTC. This chain joins TRBV6-2 or TRBV6-3 and TRBJ2-7, with 12 positions matching TRBD2. The CDR3 has 14 residues. CDR1 is MNHEY and CDR2 is SVGEGT in the germline V gene. The J segment lost 5 bases and the V segment lost 6 bases, leaving 5 bases of the junction unmatched.

The V call is TRBV6-5, the J call TRBJ2-3; D remains ambiguous. The CDR3 totals 16 residues. Trimming took off 0 bases at V and 3 bases at J, with 13 bases between the two ends. CDR1 and CDR2 from the germline V gene are MNHEY and SVGAGI. CDR3 nucleotide sequence: TGTGCCAGCAGTTACTCTGGTGCCTTGGGGACAGATACGCAGTATTTT. Protein sequence: CASSYSGALGTDTQYF.

J is TRBJ2-5 and V is TRBV25-1, with D perhaps TRBD1 (6 bases). CDR3 length: 15 amino acids. V was clipped by 1 base and J by 5 bases, with 14 bases between them. Looked up from germline, CDR1 is MGHDK and CDR2 is SYGVNS. The CDR3 DNA reads TGTGCCAGCAGTGAATCCCACAGGGATATGGAGACCCAGTACTTC. It codes for CASSESHRDMETQYF.

The rearrangement uses TRBV12-3 or TRBV12-4 and TRBJ2-7; either TRBD1 or TRBD2 may fit D (6 bases each). The CDR3 totals 15 residues. Trimming stripped 3 bases from V and 3 bases from J, with 15 bases between. The CDR3 nucleotides are TGTGCCAGCAGTTTTGAGGGGGGTCCCCTCTACGAGCAGTACTTC. Translation gives CASSFEGGPLYEQYF.